This T cell receptor beta chain was identified during a study of radiation and T cells in renal cell carcinoma (dated by TCRdb to 2020 to 2021). Regarding the study in general: In total, 50 to 60 samples, comprising 26 tumors and around 27 peripheral blood samples, were subjected to TCR beta sequencing. Across all 55 or so samples, several million unique CDR3 nucleotide sequences, encoding 2,658,974 unique CDR3 amino acid sequences, were identified. On the study overall, not on this receptor specifically: Because only small tumor regions of approximately 1 g were available, intratumoral heterogeneity was not captured. Effects of radiation dose or scheduling on the TCR repertoire could not be addressed with the single-armed trial design. Irradiated tumors contained more dominant CDR3 motifs, and these motifs occupied a larger share of the repertoire than in control tumors. Higher TCR clonality was observed in irradiated tumors than in controls, with an average of about 50% of the repertoire accounted for by the top 100 clonotypes, compared with approximately 40% in nephrectomy-only tumors.

In regard to this clone: The antigen this receptor binds is unknown. No clone much larger than this one lies a single base away; base qualities are absent.

TCR beta libraries were generated from genomic DNA with the immunoSEQ kit, following the manufacturer's recommendations. Library preparation used a first multiplex PCR with proprietary primers, then a second PCR adding unique barcodes, with bead cleanups after each round. A kit-provided positive control reaction and a negative control reaction were included in every sample batch. The final libraries were assessed on an Agilent 4200 TapeStation D1000 ScreenTape, pooled by volume, and quantified by qPCR. Sequencing was performed on an Illumina NextSeq500 using a MidOutput 150-cycle cartridge, with 156 Read1 cycles, 15 Index1 cycles, and the kit custom primers. The pooled library was loaded at 0.9 to 1 pM with a 20% PhiX control spike-in. The authors processed their data as follows. The vendor-processed data were analyzed in R, and a clonotype was defined as all T cells that share the same CDR3 nucleotide sequence. In the clone abundance analyses, frequencies were normalized to the 10,000 most abundant clones in each sample. Public T cell clones, which averaged fewer than five per sample, were excluded before analysis. ImmunoMap was used for dominant motif analysis with the PAM10 matrix, a gap penalty of 30, and a homology threshold of 0.3, and any motif reaching a cumulative frequency of at least 0.01 was considered dominant. In its TCRdb copy, this immuneACCESS table keeps in-frame sequences only and misses some clones. Where compared with another copy, unresolved V genes explain less than half of these, and the others have no known cause. V, J and clone size were drawn from that table, and D and trimming were deduced from the DNA. For this sample the table gives roughly 14,000 clones, of which around 62% were detected only once. The ten largest account for approximately 15% of the sample.

The time point label, read with the paper, signifies: tumor resected at nephrectomy. The treatment or condition label on this specimen signifies: treatment-naive control, cytoreductive nephrectomy. Control tumors came from treatment-naive renal cell carcinoma patients who underwent cytoreductive nephrectomy without prior radiation. Every patient had renal cell carcinoma of clear cell pathology. The control tumors sequenced for TCR were resected between about 2010 and 2015 from 11 males and a handful of females whose median age was roughly 57 years (range roughly 40 to 85). Tumors were dissociated mechanically, digested with collagenase/hyaluronidase at 37 degrees C, processed in gentleMACS C tubes, and stored in liquid nitrogen. Genomic DNA for TCR sequencing was prepared using the QIAamp DNA Blood Mini Kit (Qiagen). Samples were included in the analyses only if all quality control checks were passed.

The germline V gene specifies MNHEY as CDR1 and SVGAGI as CDR2. Trimming leaves V shorter by 8 bases and J shorter by 4 bases, with the junction holding 12 bases beyond the gene matches. From the cysteine through the phenylalanine, the CDR3 covers 15 amino acids. Only the CDR3 part of the read is kept: 45 bases, read in frame from the first base. The sequence derives from a man aged 55 to 70 with renal cell carcinoma. The specimen was tumor tissue, collected from a patient whose treatment was nephrectomy without radiotherapy. In this chain, TRBV6-5 is recombined with TRBJ2-3, with TRBD2 identical over 7 junction bases. The nucleotide sequence is given as TGTGCCAGCCGGGGGGATGTAGGAACCCCAGATACGCAGTATTTT. It is translated as CASRGDVGTPDTQYF.